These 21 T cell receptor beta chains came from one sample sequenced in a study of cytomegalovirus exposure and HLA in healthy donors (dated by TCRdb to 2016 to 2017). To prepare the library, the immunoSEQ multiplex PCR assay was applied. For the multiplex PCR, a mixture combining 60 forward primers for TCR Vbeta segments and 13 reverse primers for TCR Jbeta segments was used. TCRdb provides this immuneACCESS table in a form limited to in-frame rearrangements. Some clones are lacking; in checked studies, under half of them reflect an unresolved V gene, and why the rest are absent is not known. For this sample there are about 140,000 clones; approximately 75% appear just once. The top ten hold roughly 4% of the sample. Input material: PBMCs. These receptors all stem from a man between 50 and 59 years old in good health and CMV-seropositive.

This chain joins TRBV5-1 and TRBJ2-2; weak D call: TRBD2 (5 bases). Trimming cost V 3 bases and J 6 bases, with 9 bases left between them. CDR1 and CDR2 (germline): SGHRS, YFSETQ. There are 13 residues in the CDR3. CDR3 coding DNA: TGCGCCAGCAGCTCTGGACTTTCCGGGGAGCTGTTTTTT. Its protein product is CASSSGLSGELFF.

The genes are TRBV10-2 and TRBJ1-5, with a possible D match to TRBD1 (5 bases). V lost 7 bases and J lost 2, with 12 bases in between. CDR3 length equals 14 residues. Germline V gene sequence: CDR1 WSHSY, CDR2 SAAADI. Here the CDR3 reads CASKAGQGNQPQHF. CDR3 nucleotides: TGCGCCAGCAAAGCAGGGCAGGGCAATCAGCCCCAGCATTTT.

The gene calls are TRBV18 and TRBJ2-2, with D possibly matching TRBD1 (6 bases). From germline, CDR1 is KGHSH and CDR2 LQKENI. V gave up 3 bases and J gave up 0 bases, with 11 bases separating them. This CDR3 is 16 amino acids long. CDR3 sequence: CASSPTTGANTGELFF. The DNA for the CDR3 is TGTGCCAGCTCACCGACGACAGGAGCGAACACCGGGGAGCTGTTTTTT.

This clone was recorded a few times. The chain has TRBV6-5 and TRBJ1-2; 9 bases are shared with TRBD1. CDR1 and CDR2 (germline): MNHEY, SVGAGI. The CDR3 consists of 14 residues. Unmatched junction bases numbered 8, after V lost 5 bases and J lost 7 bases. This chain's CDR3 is CASSPDRGTGGYTF. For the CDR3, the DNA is TGTGCCAGCAGTCCCGACAGGGGGACGGGTGGCTACACCTTC.

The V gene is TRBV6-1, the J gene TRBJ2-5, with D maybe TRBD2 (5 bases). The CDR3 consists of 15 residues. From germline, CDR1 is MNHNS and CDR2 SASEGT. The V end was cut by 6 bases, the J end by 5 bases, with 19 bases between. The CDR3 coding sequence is TGTGCCAGCAGGGGATTTCTAGCACGTGGGGAGACCCAGTACTTC. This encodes CASRGFLARGETQYF.

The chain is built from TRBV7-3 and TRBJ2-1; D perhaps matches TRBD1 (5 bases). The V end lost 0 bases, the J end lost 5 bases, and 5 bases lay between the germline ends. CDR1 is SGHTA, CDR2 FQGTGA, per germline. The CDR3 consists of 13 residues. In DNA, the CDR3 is TGTGCCAGCAGCTTAACAGGGGACAATGAGCAGTTCTTC. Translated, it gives CASSLTGDNEQFF. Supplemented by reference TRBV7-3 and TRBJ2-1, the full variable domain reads GAGVSQTPSNKVTEKGKYVELRCDPISGHTALYWYRQSLGQGPEFLIYFQGTGAADDSGLPNDRFFAVRPEGSVSTLKIQRTERGDSAVYLCASSLTGDNEQFFGPGTRLTVL.

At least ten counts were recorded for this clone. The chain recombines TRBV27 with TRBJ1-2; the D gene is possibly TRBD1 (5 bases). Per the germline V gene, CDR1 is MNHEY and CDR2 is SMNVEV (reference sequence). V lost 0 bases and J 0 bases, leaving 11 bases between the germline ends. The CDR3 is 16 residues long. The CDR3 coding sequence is TGTGCCAGCAGTTTATCGAGACTAGGGGCTAACTATGGCTACACCTTC. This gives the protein CASSLSRLGANYGYTF.

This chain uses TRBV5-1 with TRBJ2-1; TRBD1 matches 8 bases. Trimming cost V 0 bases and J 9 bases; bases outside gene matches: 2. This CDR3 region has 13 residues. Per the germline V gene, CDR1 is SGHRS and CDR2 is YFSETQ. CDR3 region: CASSLGTGFEQFF. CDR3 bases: TGCGCCAGCAGCTTGGGGACAGGGTTTGAGCAGTTCTTC.

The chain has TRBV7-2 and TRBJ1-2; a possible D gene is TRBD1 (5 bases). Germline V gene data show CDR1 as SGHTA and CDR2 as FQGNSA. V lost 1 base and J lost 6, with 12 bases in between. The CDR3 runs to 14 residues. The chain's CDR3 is CASSLVREAHGYTF. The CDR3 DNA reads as TGTGCCAGCAGCTTAGTCAGGGAAGCTCATGGCTACACCTTC.

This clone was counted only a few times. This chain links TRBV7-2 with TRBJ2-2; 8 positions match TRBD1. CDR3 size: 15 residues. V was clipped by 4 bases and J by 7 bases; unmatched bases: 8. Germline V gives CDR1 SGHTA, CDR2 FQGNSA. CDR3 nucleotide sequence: TGTGCCAGCAGCTGGTCGGACAGGGAGAACGGGGAGCTGTTTTTT. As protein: CASSWSDRENGELFF.

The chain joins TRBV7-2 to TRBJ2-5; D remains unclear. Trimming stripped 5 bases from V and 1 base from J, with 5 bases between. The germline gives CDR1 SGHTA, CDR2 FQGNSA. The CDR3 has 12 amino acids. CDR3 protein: CASSPLQETQYF. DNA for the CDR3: TGTGCCAGCAGCCCACTCCAAGAGACCCAGTACTTC.

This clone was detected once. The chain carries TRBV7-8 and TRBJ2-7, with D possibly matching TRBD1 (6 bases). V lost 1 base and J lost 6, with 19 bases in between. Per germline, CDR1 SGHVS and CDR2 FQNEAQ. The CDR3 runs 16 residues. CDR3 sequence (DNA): TGTGCCAGCAGCTTAGTTGTGGGGACAAGGGGCATCGAGCAGTACTTC. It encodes CASSLVVGTRGIEQYF. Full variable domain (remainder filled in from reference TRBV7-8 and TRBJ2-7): GAGVSQSPRYKVAKRGQDVALRCDPISGHVSLFWYQQALGQGPEFLTYFQNEAQLDKSGLPSDRFFAERPEGSVSTLKIQRTQQEDSAVYLCASSLVVGTRGIEQYFGPGTRLTVT.

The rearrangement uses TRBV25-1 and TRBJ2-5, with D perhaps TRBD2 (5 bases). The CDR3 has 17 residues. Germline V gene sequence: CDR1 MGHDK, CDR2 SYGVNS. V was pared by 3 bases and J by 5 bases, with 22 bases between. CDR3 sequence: CASSDSSPGSSRETQYF. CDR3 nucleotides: TGTGCCAGCAGTGACTCCTCGCCGGGGAGCTCCCGGGAGACCCAGTACTTC.

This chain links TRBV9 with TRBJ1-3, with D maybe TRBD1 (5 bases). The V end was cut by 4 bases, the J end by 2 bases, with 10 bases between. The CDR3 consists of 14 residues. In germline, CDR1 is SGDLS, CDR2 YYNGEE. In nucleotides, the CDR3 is TGTGCCAGCAGCCCCTGGGGGGCTGGAAACACCATATATTTT. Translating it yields CASSPWGAGNTIYF.

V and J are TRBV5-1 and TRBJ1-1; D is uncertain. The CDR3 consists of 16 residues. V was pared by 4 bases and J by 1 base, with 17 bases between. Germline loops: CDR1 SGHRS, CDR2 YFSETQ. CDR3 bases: TGCGCCAGCAGCCCCGTCCGAGGGTGGGGGAACACTGAAGCTTTCTTT. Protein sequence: CASSPVRGWGNTEAFF.

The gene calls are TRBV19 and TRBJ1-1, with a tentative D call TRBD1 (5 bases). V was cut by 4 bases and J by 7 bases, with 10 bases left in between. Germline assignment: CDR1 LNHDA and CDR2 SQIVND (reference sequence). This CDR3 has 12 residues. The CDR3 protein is CASSTRQNEAFF. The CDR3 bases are TGTGCCAGTAGTACCCGACAGAATGAAGCTTTCTTT.

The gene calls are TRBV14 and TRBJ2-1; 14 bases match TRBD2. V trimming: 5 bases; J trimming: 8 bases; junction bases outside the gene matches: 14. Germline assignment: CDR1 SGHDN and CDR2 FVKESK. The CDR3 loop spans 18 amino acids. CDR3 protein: CASSWSATGTSGSYEQFF. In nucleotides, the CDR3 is TGTGCCAGCAGCTGGAGCGCTACCGGGACTAGCGGGAGCTATGAGCAGTTCTTC.

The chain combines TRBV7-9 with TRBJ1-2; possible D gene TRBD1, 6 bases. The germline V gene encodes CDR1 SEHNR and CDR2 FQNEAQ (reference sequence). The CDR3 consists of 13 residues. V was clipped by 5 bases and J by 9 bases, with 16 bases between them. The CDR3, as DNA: TGTGCCAGCAGCCCCATTGGACAGTCGAGCTACACCTTC. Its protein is CASSPIGQSSYTF.

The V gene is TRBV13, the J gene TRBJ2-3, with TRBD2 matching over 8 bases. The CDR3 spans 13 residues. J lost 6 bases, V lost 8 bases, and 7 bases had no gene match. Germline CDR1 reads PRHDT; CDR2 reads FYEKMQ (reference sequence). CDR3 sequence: CASGRGDPDTQYF. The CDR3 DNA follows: TGTGCCAGCGGGCGGGGGGACCCGGATACGCAGTATTTT.

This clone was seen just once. Here the CDR3 DNA reads TGTGCCAGCAGCTTGCTAGGACAGGGAACTAATGAAAAACTGTTTTTT. Its translation: CASSLLGQGTNEKLFF. The chain uses TRBV7-8 and TRBJ1-4, with 8 bases lining up with TRBD1. The CDR3 consists of 16 residues. Germline V gives CDR1 SGHVS, CDR2 FQNEAQ. Unmatched junction bases numbered 4, after V lost 3 bases and J lost 1 base.

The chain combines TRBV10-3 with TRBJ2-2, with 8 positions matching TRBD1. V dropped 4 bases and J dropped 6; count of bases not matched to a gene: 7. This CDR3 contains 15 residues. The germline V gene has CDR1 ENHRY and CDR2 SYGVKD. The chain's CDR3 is CAISVTGGRAGELFF. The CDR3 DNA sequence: TGTGCCATCAGTGTAACAGGGGGAAGGGCCGGGGAGCTGTTTTTT.